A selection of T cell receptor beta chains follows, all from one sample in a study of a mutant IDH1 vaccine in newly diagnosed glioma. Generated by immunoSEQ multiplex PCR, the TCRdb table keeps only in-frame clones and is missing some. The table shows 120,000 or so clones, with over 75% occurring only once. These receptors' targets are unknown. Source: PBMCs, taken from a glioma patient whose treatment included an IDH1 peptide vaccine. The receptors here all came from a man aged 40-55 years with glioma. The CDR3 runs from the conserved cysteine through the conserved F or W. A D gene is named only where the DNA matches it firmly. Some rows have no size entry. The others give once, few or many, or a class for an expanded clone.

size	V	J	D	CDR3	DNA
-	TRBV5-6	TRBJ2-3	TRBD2	CASSWGLASGPDTQYF	TGTGCCAGCAGCTGGGGACTAGCAAGTGGGCCAGATACGCAGTATTTT
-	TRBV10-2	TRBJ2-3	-	CASSESGRGGPDTQYF	TGCGCCAGCAGTGAGTCAGGCAGGGGAGGGCCAGATACGCAGTATTTT
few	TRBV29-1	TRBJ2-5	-	CSVVISGETQYF	TGCAGCGTTGTGATCAGCGGAGAGACCCAGTACTTC
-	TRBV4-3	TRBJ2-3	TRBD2	CASSQDTAVAGGTDTQYF	TGCGCCAGCAGCCAAGATACCGCAGTTGCGGGGGGCACAGATACGCAGTATTTT
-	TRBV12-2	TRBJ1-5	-	CASRLDGRKGSNQPQHF	TGTGCAAGTCGCCTAGACGGGAGGAAAGGGAGCAATCAGCCCCAGCATTTT
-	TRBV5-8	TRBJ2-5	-	CASSLKGLLRETQYF	TGTGCCAGCAGCTTGAAGGGACTTTTAAGAGAGACCCAGTACTTC
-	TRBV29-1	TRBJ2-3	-	CSVSARDSTDTQYF	TGCAGCGTTTCAGCACGGGACTCCACAGATACGCAGTATTTT
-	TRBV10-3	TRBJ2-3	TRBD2	CAISESFGGGFPDTQYF	TGTGCCATCAGTGAGTCCTTCGGCGGGGGGTTTCCGGATACGCAGTATTTT
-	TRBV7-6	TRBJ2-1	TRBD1	CASSPGQGWIEQFF	TGTGCCAGCAGCCCTGGACAGGGATGGATCGAGCAGTTCTTC
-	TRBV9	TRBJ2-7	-	CASSCLEWEEYF	TGTGCCAGCAGCTGTTTGGAGTGGGAAGAGTACTTC
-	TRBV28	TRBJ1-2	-	CASTKGGFANYGYTF	TGTGCCAGCACCAAAGGGGGATTTGCAAACTATGGCTACACCTTC
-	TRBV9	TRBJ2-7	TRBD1	CASSARDRVYEQYF	TGTGCCAGCAGCGCCCGGGACAGGGTTTACGAGCAGTACTTC
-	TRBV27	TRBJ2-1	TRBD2	CASSPLTSGNDNEQFF	TGTGCCAGCAGCCCCCTGACTAGCGGGAACGACAATGAGCAGTTCTTC
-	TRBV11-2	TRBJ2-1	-	CASSLGVAVYNEQFF	TGTGCCAGCAGCTTAGGGGTCGCAGTTTACAATGAGCAGTTCTTC
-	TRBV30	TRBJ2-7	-	CAWRDRRLSYEQYF	TGTGCCTGGAGGGACAGAAGGTTATCCTACGAGCAGTACTTC
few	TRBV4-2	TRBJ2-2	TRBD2	CASSQELAGETGELFF	TGTGCCAGCAGCCAAGAACTAGCGGGGGAGACCGGGGAGCTGTTTTTT
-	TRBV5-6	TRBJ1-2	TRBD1	CASSLRTGGNYGYTF	TGTGCCAGCAGCCTCCGGACAGGGGGGAACTATGGCTACACCTTC